This TCR beta chain was captured by sequencing in a study of T-cell memory formation after mild COVID-19. On this clonotype itself: The target antigen is unknown.

From the 5' RACE reads, TCRdb called clonotypes with MiXCR, one entry per CDR3 protein. The sample carries about 110,000 distinct CDR3 sequences, under 15% recorded once. The CDR3 is 13 residues long. With 7 bases clipped from V and 4 bases from J, the junction kept 3 bases outside the gene matches. The study's findings and limits: What remained unconfirmed was the SARS-CoV-2 specificity of second-wave clones peaking on day 37.

This receptor was taken from an adult woman who had mild COVID-19 (a few samples of this study predate the infection). Cell type and time point are not known. Sequenced: PBMCs or a T cell subset sorted from them (not recorded which). This rearrangement joins TRBV12-3 or TRBV12-4 to TRBJ1-5, with 8 positions matching TRBD1. The CDR3 DNA reads as TGTGCCAGCAATGACAGGGGTAATCAGCCCCAGCATTTT. It codes for CASNDRGNQPQHF.